The 10 T cell receptor beta chains below all came from one sample that was sequenced in a study of T cells in Graves' hyperthyroidism and ophthalmopathy (dated by TCRdb to the late 2010s). Libraries came from multiplex PCR. These reads were obtained on an Illumina HiSeq 2000. TCR beta CDR3 regions were amplified from RNA transcripts. The first round of RT-PCR for the TCR CDR3 was performed with the HTBI primer set and the Qiagen OneStep RT-PCR kit. TCRdb handled the public reads itself, with Q25 trimming in fastp and clone calling in MiXCR, and kept productive beta chains. Each CDR3 protein appears once, grouped with its most common genes and DNA. The sample contains about 660,000 distinct CDR3 sequences, just under 45% of them found a single time. In total, the top ten clones hold under 8.5% of the sample. The material sequenced was peripheral blood or thyroid tissue (not recorded which). These receptors originate from an adult man with Graves' disease, either hyperthyroidism or ophthalmopathy (not recorded which).

The gene calls are TRBV29-1 and TRBJ1-2; D gene uncertain. V lost 8 bases and J 0 bases, leaving 13 bases between the germline ends. Germline V lookup: CDR1 SQVTM, CDR2 ANQGSEA. The CDR3 has 13 amino acids. For the CDR3, the DNA is TGCAGCCGGACTGACCTAGCTAACTATGGCTACACCTTC. This translates into CSRTDLANYGYTF.

The chain combines TRBV29-1 with TRBJ2-5; D is undetermined. Trimming pared 6 bases from V and 2 bases from J, leaving 13 bases between. The CDR3 sequence is 13 residues long. Germline CDR1 reads SQVTM; CDR2 reads ANQGSEA. The DNA for the CDR3 is TGCAGCGTGAGCTTGGGTATTCAAGAGACCCAGTACTTC. Its translation: CSVSLGIQETQYF.

The V gene is TRBV29-1, the J gene TRBJ2-7; D unresolved. The V and J ends lost 0 bases and 4 bases respectively, with 7 bases between them. Germline CDR1 SQVTM, CDR2 ANQGSEA. This CDR3 contains 12 residues. The CDR3 region has the DNA TGCAGCGTTGAAGATCCCGAATACGAGCAGTACTTC. Its protein product is CSVEDPEYEQYF.

Many counts were recorded for this clonotype. The chain couples TRBV13 to TRBJ1-2; 9 positions match TRBD1. V shed 6 bases and J 6 bases; nucleotides not matched to a gene: 5. In germline, CDR1 is PRHDT, CDR2 FYEKMQ (reference sequence). This CDR3 spans 13 amino acids. CDR3 sequence: CASSRGQGNGYTF. DNA for the CDR3: TGTGCCAGCAGTCGAGGACAGGGGAATGGCTACACCTTC. Full variable domain (missing parts from reference TRBV13 and TRBJ1-2): AAGVIQSPRHLIKEKRETATLKCYPIPRHDTVYWYQQGPGQDPQFLISFYEKMQSDKGSIPDRFSAQQFSDYHSELNMSSLELGDSALYFCASSRGQGNGYTFGSGTRLTVV.

This clonotype turned up a few times. This chain links TRBV12-3 or TRBV12-4 with TRBJ1-1; perhaps TRBD1 as D (6 bases). The CDR3 is 14 amino acids. V was cut by 2 bases and J by 3 bases, with 10 bases left in between. DNA of the CDR3: TGTGCCAGCAGTTTATTTCACAGGGACACTGAAGCTTTCTTT. Protein sequence: CASSLFHRDTEAFF.

The chain links TRBV20-1 to TRBJ2-5; D not resolved. In germline, CDR1 is DFQATT, CDR2 SNEGSKA (reference sequence). Trimming took off 4 bases at V and 1 base at J, with 16 bases between the two ends. This CDR3 is built from 15 residues. The CDR3 here is CSATSPPRSQETQYF. The CDR3 DNA reads TGCAGTGCTACTTCCCCCCCGCGGAGCCAAGAGACCCAGTACTTC.

The chain is built from TRBV5-1 and TRBJ2-5; the match to TRBD1 covers 12 bases. Germline V lookup: CDR1 SGHRS, CDR2 YFSETQ. The CDR3 runs 17 residues. The V gene end was trimmed by 4 bases and the J gene end by 5 bases; junction bases not matched to a gene: 12. This CDR3 reads CASSPYPGQGALETQYF. The CDR3 coding sequence is TGCGCCAGCAGCCCCTACCCGGGACAGGGGGCTCTGGAGACCCAGTACTTC.

This chain uses TRBV2 with TRBJ1-1; D is perhaps TRBD1 (6 bases). V lost 1 base to trimming and J lost 4 bases, with 10 bases between them. Looked up from germline, CDR1 is SNHLY and CDR2 is FYNNEI. The CDR3 consists of 14 residues. In DNA, the CDR3 is TGTGCCAGCAGTGAAGAGTTAGGGGGCACTGAAGCTTTCTTT. Its translation is CASSEELGGTEAFF.

V and J are TRBV25-1 and TRBJ1-1; D is uncertain. Germline V gene lookup returns CDR1 MGHDK and CDR2 SYGVNS. Trimming removed 4 bases at V and 4 bases at J, with 13 bases between. The CDR3 length is 14 residues. CDR3 in DNA: TGTGCCAGCAGTGCTAGTCGCGGGAGCACTGAAGCTTTCTTT. This translates into CASSASRGSTEAFF.

The rearrangement joins TRBV12-3 or TRBV12-4 to TRBJ1-5; D is ambiguous. The CDR3 is 17 amino acids. The V and J ends lost 4 bases and 6 bases respectively, with 22 bases between them. The CDR3 region is CASSSGVGRYPSQPQHF. The CDR3 DNA reads as TGTGCCAGCAGTTCCGGCGTAGGGAGGTACCCTAGTCAGCCCCAGCATTTT.